Following are 28 T cell receptor beta chains from one sample sequenced in a study of cytomegalovirus exposure and HLA in healthy donors. Both 60 Vbeta primers and 13 Jbeta primers went into the PCR. The protocol was immunoSEQ multiplex PCR, while the TCRdb copy is restricted to in-frame clones and leaves out a portion. The repertoire holds about 130,000 clones, with less than 80% as singletons. Material for sequencing was PBMCs. Receptors were obtained from a woman between 50 and 59 years old in good health and CMV-seronegative.

The chain joins TRBV7-8 to TRBJ1-1, with 9 bases that match TRBD1. The V gene end was trimmed by 0 bases and the J gene end by 0 bases; junction bases not matched to a gene: 8. The CDR3 spans 18 residues. Per the germline V gene, CDR1 is SGHVS and CDR2 is FQNEAQ. The CDR3 region has the DNA TGTGCCAGCAGCTTAGCTGTACCGGGACAGGGTATGAACACTGAAGCTTTCTTT. This gives the protein CASSLAVPGQGMNTEAFF.

The J gene is TRBJ1-5, the V gene TRBV6-6, with 7 bases identical to TRBD1. In germline, CDR1 is MNHNY, CDR2 SVGAGI (reference sequence). The CDR3 has 15 residues. With 6 bases clipped from V and 0 bases from J, the junction kept 5 bases outside the gene matches. CDR3 sequence (DNA): TGTGCCAGCAGCCTGACAGGGATTAGCAATCAGCCCCAGCATTTT. Amino acid sequence: CASSLTGISNQPQHF.

The CDR3 DNA follows: TGTGCCAGCAGTCCTCCTCCTAGTATTTCCTACAATGAGCAGTTCTTC. This codes for CASSPPPSISYNEQFF. This rearrangement joins TRBV27 to TRBJ2-1; D gene unclear. CDR1 MNHEY and CDR2 SMNVEV come from the germline V gene (reference sequence). The CDR3 extends over 16 amino acids. V lost 5 bases and J lost 1, with 15 bases in between.

The sample holds many counts of this clone. The chain uses TRBV7-3 and TRBJ2-3, with D tentatively TRBD2 (5 bases). The CDR3 is 15 residues long. The V gene lost 2 bases and the J gene lost 0 bases, with 9 bases spanning the gap. Germline CDR1 and CDR2: SGHTA and FQGTGA. The CDR3 DNA follows: TGTGCCAGCAGCTTAGTCTCGGGAAGCACAGATACGCAGTATTTT. As protein: CASSLVSGSTDTQYF.

This clone was found once. Germline is not matched at one junction end, which may reflect a read error. The CDR3 nucleotides read TGTTCCAGCAGCTTATTTGGAGGAGGAATGTACGAGCAGTACTTC. Its translation: CSSSLFGGGMYEQYF. V usage is TRBV7-9 and J usage is TRBJ2-7; TRBD2 might be the D (5 bases). CDR1 is SEHNR, CDR2 FQNEAQ, per germline (reference sequence). This CDR3 has 15 residues.

This rearrangement joins TRBV28 to TRBJ2-7; D possibly corresponds to TRBD2 (6 bases). The germline V and J ends were trimmed by 3 bases and 4 bases, with 7 bases remaining between them. This CDR3 comprises 12 residues. Per germline, CDR1 MDHEN and CDR2 SYDVKM. The CDR3 coding sequence is TGTGCCAGCAGTTTTCGGGAGTACGAGCAGTACTTC. This codes for CASSFREYEQYF.

The genes are TRBV9 and TRBJ1-1; D is perhaps TRBD1 (5 bases). CDR3 length equals 13 residues. Trimming pared 3 bases from V and 1 base from J, leaving 7 bases between. CDR1 and CDR2 (germline): SGDLS, YYNGEE. The CDR3 protein is CASSAGGNTEAFF. The CDR3 bases are TGTGCCAGCAGCGCGGGGGGGAACACTGAAGCTTTCTTT.

The rearrangement joins TRBV5-8 to TRBJ2-5, with 7 bases matching TRBD2. Germline V gene lookup returns CDR1 SGHTS and CDR2 YDEGEE. The CDR3 covers 18 residues. J lost 4 bases, V lost 4 bases, and 19 bases had no gene match. CDR3 protein: CASSLDRGGPPERETQYF. In DNA form, the CDR3 reads TGTGCCAGCAGCCTAGATCGGGGAGGGCCTCCGGAGAGAGAGACCCAGTACTTC.

This chain uses TRBV18 with TRBJ1-1; D remains ambiguous. This CDR3 has 13 amino acids. Trimming cost V 8 bases and J 1 base, with 11 bases left between them. Per germline, CDR1 KGHSH and CDR2 LQKENI. CDR3 amino acids: CASLRGTNTEAFF. CDR3 coding DNA: TGTGCCAGCCTCCGGGGTACGAACACTGAAGCTTTCTTT.

In DNA, the CDR3 is TGTGCCAGCAGTTACACCAGGGTAGCTAACTATGGCTACACCTTC. As protein: CASSYTRVANYGYTF. The rearrangement uses TRBV6-5 and TRBJ1-2; D might be TRBD1 (5 bases). The CDR3 sequence is 15 residues long. V was pared by 2 bases and J by 0 bases, with 10 bases between. Germline V gene sequence: CDR1 MNHEY, CDR2 SVGAGI.

This chain joins TRBV6-1 and TRBJ2-1; weak D call: TRBD2 (5 bases). The ends were cut back, 7 bases at V and 6 bases at J, with 13 bases in the middle. The CDR3 runs to 13 residues. Germline loops: CDR1 MNHNS, CDR2 SASEGT. CDR3 sequence: CASTPSGGNEQFF. CDR3 in DNA: TGTGCCAGCACTCCCTCAGGAGGCAATGAGCAGTTCTTC.

J is TRBJ1-6 and V is TRBV14; D may be TRBD1 (5 bases). The CDR3 spans 14 residues. With 6 bases removed from V and 5 bases from J, the gap between germline ends came to 11 bases. Germline loops: CDR1 SGHDN, CDR2 FVKESK. CDR3 loop: CASSPGSNNSPLHF. The CDR3 DNA reads TGTGCCAGCAGTCCAGGGTCTAATAATTCACCCCTCCACTTT. The complete variable domain, with remaining parts taken from reference TRBV14 and TRBJ1-6, reads EAGVTQFPSHSVIEKGQTVTLRCDPISGHDNLYWYRRVMGKEIKFLLHFVKESKQDESGMPNNRFLAERTGGTYSTLKVQPAELEDSGVYFCASSPGSNNSPLHFGNGTRLTVT.

V usage is TRBV12-5 and J usage is TRBJ2-2; 8 bases agree with TRBD1. Unmatched junction bases numbered 7, after V lost 4 bases and J lost 3 bases. Germline V gene sequence: CDR1 LGHNT, CDR2 FRNRAP. This CDR3 region has 16 residues. CDR3 sequence reads: CASGSNQGAYTGELFF. CDR3 nucleotide sequence: TGTGCTAGTGGTTCTAATCAGGGGGCCTACACCGGGGAGCTGTTTTTT. Filled out from reference TRBV12-5 and TRBJ2-2, the complete variable domain reads DARVTQTPRHKVTEMGQEVTMRCQPILGHNTVFWYRQTMMQGLELLAYFRNRAPLDDSGMPKDRFSAEMPDATLATLKIQPSEPRDSAVYFCASGSNQGAYTGELFFGEGSRLTVL.

The chain is built from TRBV19 and TRBJ1-2; 7 positions match TRBD1. The length of the CDR3 is 14 residues. Germline V gene data show CDR1 as LNHDA and CDR2 as SQIVND (reference sequence). The V and J ends lost 7 bases and 2 bases, in that order; junction bases with no gene match: 7. The CDR3 DNA reads TGTGCCAGTACATCGGGAGGGGGCAACTATGGCTACACCTTC. Translation gives CASTSGGGNYGYTF.

This chain connects TRBV28 to TRBJ2-5; 8 bases are a match to TRBD1. The assigned J gene may be wrong: the sequence end matches TRBJ2-7 better. This CDR3 has 12 residues. Germline values: CDR1 MDHEN, CDR2 SYDVKM. Here the CDR3 reads CASSRQGYEQYF. The CDR3 nucleotides read TGTGCCAGCAGCAGACAGGGGTACGAGCAGTACTTC.

DNA for the CDR3: TGTGCCAGCAGTCCCTGGGGACAGTTTAGCACAGATACGCAGTATTTT. Translation gives CASSPWGQFSTDTQYF. The genes are TRBV27 and TRBJ2-3, with TRBD1 matching over 7 bases. Unmatched junction bases numbered 8, after V lost 5 bases and J lost 0 bases. The CDR3 has 16 residues. The V gene's germline CDR1 is MNHEY and CDR2 SMNVEV (reference sequence).

The V call is TRBV7-2, the J call TRBJ1-5; the D gene is possibly TRBD1 (6 bases). The CDR3 loop spans 15 amino acids. CDR1 is SGHTA, CDR2 FQGNSA, per germline. The germline V and J ends were trimmed by 5 bases and 4 bases, with 15 bases remaining between them. This chain's CDR3 is CASSKRQEGNQPQHF. The DNA of the CDR3 is TGTGCCAGCAGCAAGAGACAGGAAGGGAATCAGCCCCAGCATTTT.

Notes on this clone: A read error may produce the germline difference seen at one junction end. The chain uses TRBV7-9 and TRBJ2-1; 10 positions match TRBD2. The germline CDR1 and CDR2 sequences are SEHNR and FQNEAQ (reference sequence). The CDR3 extends over 18 amino acids. CDR3 region: CSSSLVGTSERWRNEQFF. Here the CDR3 DNA reads TGTTCCAGCAGCTTAGTTGGGACTAGCGAGCGATGGCGGAATGAGCAGTTCTTC. Together with reference TRBV7-9 and TRBJ2-1, the CDR3 gives the full variable domain: DTGVSQNPRHKITKRGQNVTFRCDPISEHNRLYWYRQTLGQGPEFLTYFQNEAQLEKSRLLSDRFSAERPKGSFSTLEIQRTEQGDSAMYLCSSSLVGTSERWRNEQFFGPGTRLTVL.

The chain couples TRBV5-8 to TRBJ1-5; no definite D call. With 4 bases removed from V and 3 bases from J, the gap between germline ends came to 5 bases. The germline CDR1 and CDR2 sequences are SGHTS and YDEGEE. This CDR3 has 12 residues. The CDR3 region is CASSLSNQPQHF. The CDR3 DNA sequence: TGTGCCAGCAGCCTCTCCAATCAGCCCCAGCATTTT.

V is TRBV28 and J is TRBJ1-5; 8 bases align to TRBD1. The CDR3 sequence is 17 residues long. From germline, CDR1 is MDHEN and CDR2 SYDVKM. The V segment lost 6 bases and the J segment 0 bases; nucleotides outside the gene matches: 10. In DNA, the CDR3 is TGTGCCAGCAGGGGACAGGCAAGCCCGATTAGCAATCAGCCCCAGCATTTT. Encoded protein: CASRGQASPISNQPQHF.

This clone was detected a few times. The chain links TRBV28 to TRBJ2-7, with no clear D. The V gene lost 5 bases and the J gene lost 2 bases, with 10 bases spanning the gap. This CDR3 is built from 13 residues. Germline-derived CDR1 and CDR2 are MDHEN and SYDVKM. The DNA of the CDR3 is TGTGCCAGCAGTGTGACACTGACCTACGAGCAGTACTTC. Residues: CASSVTLTYEQYF.

The gene calls are TRBV9 and TRBJ2-1; 14 bases line up with TRBD2. Unmatched junction bases numbered 4, after V lost 1 base and J lost 7 bases. The CDR3 extends over 16 amino acids. Germline CDR1 SGDLS, CDR2 YYNGEE. The CDR3 bases are TGTGCCAGCAGCGTACGGGGACTAGCGGGAGCAAATGAGCAGTTCTTC. Protein product: CASSVRGLAGANEQFF.

This clone was counted a single time. The V gene is TRBV4-1, the J gene TRBJ1-5; 7 nucleotides align to TRBD1. V shed 5 bases, J shed 4 bases, and the junction held 8 bases outside the gene matches. The V gene's germline CDR1 is MGHRA and CDR2 YSYEKL. The CDR3 runs 15 residues. The CDR3 DNA reads TGCGCCAGCAGCTCCACCGGGACAGCGAATCAGCCCCAGCATTTT. It codes for CASSSTGTANQPQHF.

This chain links TRBV7-6 with TRBJ2-1; TRBD2 aligns across 10 bases. This CDR3 region has 17 residues. Losses at the gene ends were 4 bases for V and 6 bases for J; bases not matched to a gene: 12. The germline V gene encodes CDR1 SGHVS and CDR2 FNYEAQ. The CDR3 nucleotides read TGTGCCAGCAGCTCAACCCTCGCAGCGGGAGGGGGCAATGAGCAGTTCTTC. Protein sequence: CASSSTLAAGGGNEQFF.

V gene TRBV18 combines with J gene TRBJ2-7; no clear D gene. V was shortened by 2 bases and J by 0 bases, with 8 bases between the two germline ends. Germline CDR1 is KGHSH and CDR2 is LQKENI. The CDR3 spans 14 residues. Here the CDR3 reads CASSPGGFSYEQYF. The CDR3 DNA reads as TGTGCCAGCTCACCAGGCGGATTCTCCTACGAGCAGTACTTC.

This chain joins TRBV28 and TRBJ1-1; D call uncertain. Germline V CDR1 and CDR2: MDHEN, SYDVKM. Trimming pared 5 bases from V and 3 bases from J, leaving 16 bases between. This CDR3 has 15 residues. The CDR3 sequence is CASSPLGRADTEAFF. CDR3 nucleotides: TGTGCCAGCAGTCCCCTAGGGAGGGCTGACACTGAAGCTTTCTTT.

DNA for the CDR3: TGTGCCAGCCGAACGGGACAGACTCTCTCTGGGGCCAACGTCCTGACTTTC. Encoded protein: CASRTGQTLSGANVLTF. The V and J genes are TRBV28 and TRBJ2-6; 7 positions agree with TRBD1. The CDR3 is 17 amino acids. J was trimmed by 0 bases and V by 8 bases; bases with no gene match: 10. In germline, CDR1 is MDHEN, CDR2 SYDVKM.

The genes are TRBV13 and TRBJ2-7; 7 bases map to TRBD1. Looked up from germline, CDR1 is PRHDT and CDR2 is FYEKMQ (reference sequence). V lost 6 bases and J lost 2; bases outside the gene matches: 10. There are 15 residues in the CDR3. In DNA form, the CDR3 reads TGTGCCAGCAGATGGACCGGGACAGCGACCTACGAGCAGTACTTC. As protein: CASRWTGTATYEQYF.